Following are 27 T cell receptor beta chains from one sample sequenced in a study of T cells expressing NK-cell markers. TCRdb reanalyzed the 5' RACE reads, giving one entry per CDR3 protein sequence and no DNA. The specimen's table records about 440,000 distinct CDR3 sequences. Material for sequencing was blood T cells: a sorted CD56 or NKG2C T cell subset, CD4+ or CD8+ T cells, or bulk PBMC T cells (not recorded which). These receptors all stem from a woman aged 18 to 75 in good health.

The rearrangement uses TRBV12-3 or TRBV12-4 and TRBJ1-1; the TRBD1 assignment by TCRdb is unverifiable without DNA. This CDR3 contains 15 residues. The CDR3 sequence: CASTLQGPGNTEAFF.

V is TRBV20-1 and J is TRBJ1-5; TCRdb designates TRBD1, a call that cannot be tested without DNA. CDR1 is DFQATT, CDR2 SNEGSKA, per germline (reference sequence). The CDR3 sequence is 15 residues long. The CDR3 region is CSALGQVGGNQPQHF.

J is TRBJ2-5 and V is TRBV7-2. This CDR3 has 12 amino acids. The V gene's germline CDR1 is SGHTA and CDR2 FQGNSA. The CDR3 protein is CASSLSRETQYF. Supplemented by reference TRBV7-2 and TRBJ2-5, the full variable domain reads GAGVSQSPSNKVTEKGKDVELRCDPISGHTALYWYRQSLGQGLEFLIYFQGNSAPDKSGLPSDRFSAERTGGSVSTLTIQRTQQEDSAVYLCASSLSRETQYFGPGTRLLVL.

This CDR3 is CASKLPPPTGGNEQFF. This chain links TRBV5-1 with TRBJ2-1; TCRdb's D call of TRBD1 is untestable without DNA. The CDR3 contains 16 residues. Germline-derived CDR1 and CDR2 are SGHRS and YFSETQ.

This sequence joins TRBV20-1 and TRBJ2-1; TCRdb's D call of TRBD1 is untestable without DNA. Germline assignment: CDR1 DFQATT and CDR2 SNEGSKA (reference sequence). The CDR3 spans 21 residues. The CDR3 sequence: CSARGLTSENSGPSSYNEQFF.

CDR3 in amino acids: CASSNKRGFYNEQFF. The chain carries TRBV6-1 and TRBJ2-1. CDR1 and CDR2 (germline): MNHNS, SASEGT. The CDR3 runs to 15 residues.

The V and J genes are TRBV27 and TRBJ2-7; the D gene TCRdb calls, TRBD1, cannot be checked with no DNA. The germline V gene has CDR1 MNHEY and CDR2 SMNVEV (reference sequence). There are 14 residues in the CDR3. The CDR3: CASSFQGQGYEQYF.

The J gene is TRBJ1-3, the V gene TRBV5-1; TCRdb proposes TRBD1, but this gene call is untestable without DNA. In germline, CDR1 is SGHRS, CDR2 YFSETQ. This CDR3 comprises 15 residues. CDR3: CASSLAGGSGNTIYF.

This sequence joins TRBV20-1 and TRBJ2-2; the D call from TCRdb, TRBD2, cannot be confirmed without DNA. The CDR3 spans 15 residues. From germline, CDR1 is DFQATT and CDR2 SNEGSKA (reference sequence). This chain's CDR3 is CSARKGLAVTGELFF.

The chain couples TRBV28 to TRBJ1-6. This CDR3 region has 16 residues. Looked up from germline, CDR1 is MDHEN and CDR2 is SYDVKM. CDR3 residues: CASSFGVGTHNSPLHF.

This chain joins TRBV5-1 and TRBJ2-4; the TCRdb D gene call, TRBD2, has no DNA to confirm it. Looked up from germline, CDR1 is SGHRS and CDR2 is YFSETQ. The CDR3 is 16 amino acids. Here the CDR3 reads CASRAEGILAKNIQYF.

The chain uses TRBV6-1 and TRBJ2-2; no DNA is available, so the TRBD1 call from TCRdb remains unchecked. The V gene's germline CDR1 is MNHNS and CDR2 SASEGT. The CDR3 runs 16 residues. CDR3: CASNYIGTANTGELFF.

This rearrangement joins TRBV10-1 to TRBJ2-5; TCRdb's D call, TRBD1, is unchecked because there is no DNA. Germline values: CDR1 WNHNN, CDR2 SYGVQD (reference sequence). The CDR3 contains 14 residues. The CDR3 region is CASSDRYGGETQYF.

The chain has TRBV20-1 and TRBJ1-1. CDR1 and CDR2 (germline): DFQATT, SNEGSKA (reference sequence). This CDR3 contains 13 residues. The CDR3 loop reads CSAAQKINTEAFF.

The genes are TRBV28 and TRBJ2-1; the TCRdb call, TRBD2, lacks DNA for checking. The CDR3 is made up of 16 amino acids. Per germline, CDR1 MDHEN and CDR2 SYDVKM. The CDR3 loop is CASSPQRGAAYNEQFF.

V usage is TRBV29-1 and J usage is TRBJ2-3. CDR3 length: 15 amino acids. Germline CDR1 and CDR2: SQVTM and ANQGSEA. CDR3 sequence: CSVETATHSTDTQYF.

The chain is built from TRBV29-1 and TRBJ2-7; TCRdb proposes TRBD1, but this gene call is untestable without DNA. The germline V gene encodes CDR1 SQVTM and CDR2 ANQGSEA. The CDR3 contains 13 residues. The CDR3 loop is CSVAGQRSYEQYF.

J is TRBJ2-7 and V is TRBV20-1; TCRdb's D gene call, TRBD2, goes unchecked for lack of DNA. This CDR3 comprises 14 residues. The germline V gene encodes CDR1 DFQATT and CDR2 SNEGSKA (reference sequence). The CDR3 is CSARGAGVSYEQYF.

The chain links TRBV29-1 to TRBJ2-1; absent DNA, TCRdb's TRBD1 call cannot be checked. CDR1 is SQVTM, CDR2 ANQGSEA, per germline. The CDR3 has 14 amino acids. The CDR3 loop reads CSVADPRSYNEQFF.

The J gene is TRBJ2-7, the V gene TRBV6-5. This CDR3 has 13 residues. CDR1 and CDR2 from the germline V gene are MNHEY and SVGAGI. Here the CDR3 reads CASSYYHSYEQYF.

The CDR3 region is CASSFFIDTQYF. V usage is TRBV7-2 and J usage is TRBJ2-3. The germline V gene encodes CDR1 SGHTA and CDR2 FQGNSA. CDR3 length: 12 residues. The full variable domain, completed using reference TRBV7-2 and TRBJ2-3, is GAGVSQSPSNKVTEKGKDVELRCDPISGHTALYWYRQSLGQGLEFLIYFQGNSAPDKSGLPSDRFSAERTGGSVSTLTIQRTQQEDSAVYLCASSFFIDTQYFGPGTRLTVL.

The rearrangement joins TRBV12-3 or TRBV12-4 to TRBJ2-1; with no DNA, the TCRdb D assignment of TRBD2 cannot be verified. CDR3 size: 17 residues. CDR3 sequence: CASRTRLAVSSYNEQFF.

V usage is TRBV7-9 and J usage is TRBJ2-1. Per the germline V gene, CDR1 is SEHNR and CDR2 is FQNEAQ (reference sequence). CDR3 length: 14 amino acids. CDR3 region: CASSLSRSNNEQFF.

The V call is TRBV11-2, the J call TRBJ2-3. The CDR3 runs to 13 residues. Germline loops: CDR1 SGHAT, CDR2 FQNNGV. The CDR3 protein is CASSRGNQHTQYF.

The chain links TRBV6-2 or TRBV6-3 to TRBJ1-1; the TCRdb call, TRBD1, lacks DNA for checking. The CDR3 totals 17 residues. The germline CDR1 and CDR2 sequences are MNHEY and SVGEGT. CDR3 loop: CASSFDRTGAMNTEAFF.

V gene TRBV5-1 combines with J gene TRBJ2-7. CDR1 is SGHRS and CDR2 is YFSETQ in the germline V gene. The CDR3 loop spans 16 amino acids. The CDR3: CASSLMATGSSYEQYF.

The chain combines TRBV6-6 with TRBJ2-2. Germline assignment: CDR1 MNHNY and CDR2 SVGAGI (reference sequence). The CDR3 is made up of 11 amino acids. CDR3 sequence reads: CASTLYGELFF.